Included here is one TCR beta chain sequence, with context. Participants' reported clinical history set cohort assignment. The recovered donors of Cohort 3 showed two negative PCRs, clearance, or symptom resolution. Authors' data handling: Reference gene primer amplification gave nucleated cell count estimates. Data came from immunoSEQ multiplex PCR; TCRdb stores just in-frame clones and leaves some out. Clone size and the V and J calls come from that table; the DNA yielded D and trimming. The data show more than 150,000 clones, roughly 90% seen once. These data originate in a study of blood T cell repertoires in COVID-19. Study in general: There were acute and convalescent COVID-19 samples, and they came from the United States, Italy and Spain.

Germline CDR1 reads MGHDK; CDR2 reads SYGVNS. Trimming cost V 6 bases and J 7 bases, with 9 bases left between them. This CDR3 comprises 12 residues. This clonotype was sampled from a woman under 40 who had recovered from COVID-19. The gene calls are TRBV25-1 and TRBJ2-2, with D unresolved. Source material: PBMCs or T cells enriched from blood (not recorded which). In DNA form, the CDR3 reads TGTGCCAGCAGCCTAAATGTCGGGGAGCTGTTTTTT. It specifies CASSLNVGELFF.